Listed below are T cell receptor beta chains from one sample, sequenced in a study of cytomegalovirus exposure and HLA in healthy donors. Generated by immunoSEQ multiplex PCR, the TCRdb table keeps only in-frame clones and is missing some. This sample has 200,000 to 250,000 clones, with 76% found just once. Source material: PBMCs. The source is a man younger than 35 in good health and CMV-seronegative. Each CDR3 is given with its conserved first and last residue. The order of the fields is V gene, J gene, CDR3 protein.

v_call: TRBV27; j_call: TRBJ2-7; cdr3_aa: CASSSSGPYEQYF
v_call: TRBV28; j_call: TRBJ2-5; cdr3_aa: CASSLQTEQYF
v_call: TRBV2; j_call: TRBJ2-7; cdr3_aa: CATRRLQGSGYEQYF
v_call: TRBV30; j_call: TRBJ2-1; cdr3_aa: CAWTSGRTSYNEQFF
v_call: TRBV6-6; j_call: TRBJ2-3; cdr3_aa: CASSDLLTDTQYF
v_call: TRBV5-4; j_call: TRBJ2-7; cdr3_aa: CASSLFAGGLYEQYF
v_call: TRBV14; j_call: TRBJ2-2; cdr3_aa: CASSKRALALNTGELFF
v_call: TRBV25-1; j_call: TRBJ2-2; cdr3_aa: CASSSAGGPHTGELFF
v_call: TRBV5-1; j_call: TRBJ2-7; cdr3_aa: CASSWTRDSYEQYF
v_call: TRBV5-1; j_call: TRBJ2-2; cdr3_aa: CASSQQGATGELFF
v_call: TRBV6-1; j_call: TRBJ2-7; cdr3_aa: CASSAPSASTYEQYF
v_call: TRBV5-6; j_call: TRBJ2-2; cdr3_aa: CASSFPGGTGELFF
v_call: TRBV6-4; j_call: TRBJ2-1; cdr3_aa: CASSVRFWGQGDNEQFF
v_call: TRBV2; j_call: TRBJ1-5; cdr3_aa: CASSAGGSNQPQHF
v_call: TRBV11-2; j_call: TRBJ2-7; cdr3_aa: CASSLRGLVWEQYF
v_call: TRBV5-6; j_call: TRBJ1-5; cdr3_aa: CASSLAGSPSNQPQHF
v_call: TRBV7-2; j_call: TRBJ2-5; cdr3_aa: CASSPTRVQRTQYF
v_call: TRBV5-1; j_call: TRBJ2-7; cdr3_aa: CASSQVGGNYEQYF
v_call: TRBV9; j_call: TRBJ1-1; cdr3_aa: CASSPTRQNTEAFF
v_call: TRBV4-1; j_call: TRBJ1-2; cdr3_aa: CASSQEWGRGYGYTF
v_call: TRBV9; j_call: TRBJ2-1; cdr3_aa: CASSAPGTSLHEQFF
v_call: TRBV5-4; j_call: TRBJ2-7; cdr3_aa: CASSLVGGYEQYF
v_call: TRBV12-5; j_call: TRBJ2-2; cdr3_aa: CASGSLAGVYGELFF
v_call: TRBV27; j_call: TRBJ1-2; cdr3_aa: CASSPTDDYGYTF
v_call: TRBV29-1; j_call: TRBJ2-7; cdr3_aa: CSGGGASSYEQYF
v_call: TRBV10-2; j_call: TRBJ2-7; cdr3_aa: CASRDRDRSYEQYF
v_call: TRBV21-1; j_call: TRBJ2-4; cdr3_aa: CASSKVAGQGFLAKNIQYF
v_call: TRBV5-8; j_call: TRBJ1-1; cdr3_aa: CASRQLRDRGQGTEAFF
v_call: TRBV5-1; j_call: TRBJ1-1; cdr3_aa: CASSYFEDRGTEAFF
v_call: TRBV6-5; j_call: TRBJ2-2; cdr3_aa: CASSGGTLTGELFF
v_call: TRBV25-1; j_call: TRBJ1-1; cdr3_aa: CASASQGVVTEAFF
v_call: TRBV15; j_call: TRBJ1-3; cdr3_aa: CATSRDRLSGNTIYF